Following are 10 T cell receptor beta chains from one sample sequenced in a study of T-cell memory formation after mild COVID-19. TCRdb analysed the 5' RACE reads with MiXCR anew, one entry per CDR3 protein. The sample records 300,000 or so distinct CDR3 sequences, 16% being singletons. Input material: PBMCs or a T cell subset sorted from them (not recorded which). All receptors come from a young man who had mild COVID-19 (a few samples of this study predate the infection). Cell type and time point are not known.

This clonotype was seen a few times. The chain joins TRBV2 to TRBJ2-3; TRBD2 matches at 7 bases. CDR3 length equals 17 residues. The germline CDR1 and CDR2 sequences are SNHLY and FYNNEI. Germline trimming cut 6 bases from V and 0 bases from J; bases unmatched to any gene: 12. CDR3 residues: CASRGGAGTGSTDTQYF. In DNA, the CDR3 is TGTGCCAGCAGGGGAGGGGCCGGGACGGGGAGCACAGATACGCAGTATTTT.

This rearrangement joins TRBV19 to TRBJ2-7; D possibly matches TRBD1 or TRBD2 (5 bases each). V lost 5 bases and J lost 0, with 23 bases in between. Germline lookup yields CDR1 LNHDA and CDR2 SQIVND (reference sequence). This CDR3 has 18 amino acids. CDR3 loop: CASSARGSPARTSYEQYF. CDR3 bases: TGTGCCAGTAGTGCCCGGGGCAGTCCAGCACGTACCTCCTACGAGCAGTACTTC.

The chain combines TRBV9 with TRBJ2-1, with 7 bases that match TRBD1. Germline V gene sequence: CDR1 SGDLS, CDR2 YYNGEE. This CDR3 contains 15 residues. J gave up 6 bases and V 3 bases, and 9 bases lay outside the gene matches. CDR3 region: CASSDRDRVFNEQFF. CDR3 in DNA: TGTGCCAGCAGCGACCGGGACAGAGTCTTCAATGAGCAGTTCTTC.

CDR3 nucleotide sequence: TGTGCCAGCGGACCATATTTAGGACCATCTTTCTATGGCTACACCTTC. Protein product: CASGPYLGPSFYGYTF. This sequence joins TRBV27 and TRBJ1-2; D unresolved. The CDR3 has 16 amino acids. Between the trimmed V and J ends, which lost 8 bases and 4 bases, there was a span of 23 bases. CDR1 is MNHEY and CDR2 is SMNVEV in the germline V gene (reference sequence).

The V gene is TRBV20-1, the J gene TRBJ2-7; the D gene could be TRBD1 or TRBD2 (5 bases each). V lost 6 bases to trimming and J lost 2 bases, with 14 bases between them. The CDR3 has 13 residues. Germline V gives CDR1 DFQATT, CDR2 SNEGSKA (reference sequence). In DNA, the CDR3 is TGCAGTGCCGCGCGGGCAGGGACCTACGAGCAGTACTTC. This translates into CSAARAGTYEQYF.

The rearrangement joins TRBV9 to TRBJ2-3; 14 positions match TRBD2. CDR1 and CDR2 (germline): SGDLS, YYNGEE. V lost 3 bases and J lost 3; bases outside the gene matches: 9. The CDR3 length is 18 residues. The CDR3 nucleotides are TGTGCCAGCAGCGCTAGACCGGGACTAGCGGGGGATACAGATACGCAGTATTTT. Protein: CASSARPGLAGDTDTQYF.

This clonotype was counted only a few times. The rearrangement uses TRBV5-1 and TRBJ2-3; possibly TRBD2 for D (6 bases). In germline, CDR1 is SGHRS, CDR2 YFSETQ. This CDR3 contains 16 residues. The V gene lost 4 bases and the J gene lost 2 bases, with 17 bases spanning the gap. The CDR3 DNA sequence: TGCGCCAGCAGCCATAGACTAGTCCATAACACAGATACGCAGTATTTT. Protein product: CASSHRLVHNTDTQYF.

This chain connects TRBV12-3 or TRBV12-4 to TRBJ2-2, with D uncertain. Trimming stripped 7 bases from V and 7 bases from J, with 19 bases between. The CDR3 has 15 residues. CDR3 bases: TGTGCCAGCACCCTAGGGCGTGGGTTGGGCGGGGAGCTGTTTTTT. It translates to CASTLGRGLGGELFF.

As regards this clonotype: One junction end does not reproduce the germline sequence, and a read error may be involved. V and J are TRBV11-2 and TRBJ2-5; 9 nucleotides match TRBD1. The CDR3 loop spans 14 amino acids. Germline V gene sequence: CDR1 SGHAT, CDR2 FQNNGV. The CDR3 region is CASTLDRGTETQYF. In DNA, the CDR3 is TGTGCCAGCACCTTAGACAGGGGGACAGAGACCCAGTACTTC.

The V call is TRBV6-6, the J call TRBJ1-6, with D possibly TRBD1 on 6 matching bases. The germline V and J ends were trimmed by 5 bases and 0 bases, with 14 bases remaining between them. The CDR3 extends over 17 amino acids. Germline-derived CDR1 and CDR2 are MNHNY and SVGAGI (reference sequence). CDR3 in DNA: TGTGCCAGCAGTACGGGAACAGGGAGCTCCTATAATTCACCCCTCCACTTT. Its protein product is CASSTGTGSSYNSPLHF.